This T cell receptor (beta chain) was identified during a study of regulatory T cells in long-lasting Graves disease. This clonotype occurred a few times. Its antigen is undetermined. Overall study results and limits: Among samples with persistent disease, TRBV28, TRBJ1-2 and TRBJ2-5 were favored. Samples came from peripheral blood alone, without thyroid tissue.

Germline V gives CDR1 MNHGY, CDR2 SVAAGI. J lost 9 bases, V lost 3 bases, and 17 bases had no gene match. The CDR3 spans 18 residues. Assembly of TCR beta libraries relied on iRepertoire HTBI primers together with Arm-PCR of CDR3 regions. TCRdb fed the multiplex PCR reads into MiXCR, producing one record per CDR3 protein. The sample carries more than 650,000 distinct CDR3 sequences, 30% recorded once. The time point is: persistent/refractory GD, antithyroid drugs over 5 years with positive TRAb. After RNA was extracted from PBMCs, the TCR library was made from it. American Thyroid Association guidelines defined Graves' disease diagnosis.

The rearrangement uses TRBV6-9 and TRBJ1-5; 10 bases are shared with TRBD1. The TCR originated in a female donor with Graves disease. Sequencing was performed on peripheral blood mononuclear cells (PBMCs), taken when the disease was refractory, from a patient treated with antithyroid drugs. CDR3 DNA sequence: TGTGCCAGCAGTTACACCCCCAACCCGGGACAGGGGTATGGGCCCCAGCATTTT. Protein product: CASSYTPNPGQGYGPQHF.